Below, 32 T cell receptor beta chains from the same sample are listed, as sequenced in a study of human T cells and chemical hapten exposure. Each CDR3 protein is one row after TCRdb ran MiXCR on the RACE reads. The data show around 350,000 distinct CDR3 sequences, 5% to 6.5% seen once. Time point indicated: pre-sensitization, week 0. The treatment denotes: therapeutic diphenylcyclopropenone sensitization with weekly scalp DPC. Sample: whole blood, taken in connection with sensitization to the hapten diphenylcyclopropenone (DPC). Receptor source: a woman aged 18-29 years with alopecia areata. Some clones in this sample may be carry-over from other donors' samples.

V usage is TRBV20-1 and J usage is TRBJ2-1; the match to TRBD2 covers 10 bases. The V gene's germline CDR1 is DFQATT and CDR2 SNEGSKA (reference sequence). The CDR3 has 17 amino acids. With 6 bases clipped from V and 5 bases from J, the junction kept 16 bases outside the gene matches. The CDR3 DNA is TGCAGTGCCCAGACCAGCGGGGGGGCACTCGAAGACAATGAGCAGTTCTTC. This translates into CSAQTSGGALEDNEQFF.

This chain joins TRBV7-2 and TRBJ1-6; weak D call: TRBD1 (6 bases). The CDR3 sequence is 14 residues long. Trimming removed 7 bases from V and 7 bases from J, with 14 bases in between. Germline-derived CDR1 and CDR2 are SGHTA and FQGNSA. CDR3 protein: CASNPTGTNSPLHF. For the CDR3, the DNA is TGTGCCAGCAACCCTACGGGGACAAATTCACCCCTCCACTTT.

This clonotype was picked up a small number of times. The chain couples TRBV2 to TRBJ1-5; D may be TRBD1 (5 bases). CDR3 length equals 14 residues. Trimming cost V 4 bases and J 0 bases, with 7 bases left between them. The V gene's germline CDR1 is SNHLY and CDR2 FYNNEI. The CDR3 is CASSGQYSNQPQHF. The CDR3 nucleotides read TGTGCCAGCAGTGGACAGTATAGCAATCAGCCCCAGCATTTT.

This clonotype has ten or more counts. The chain links TRBV2 to TRBJ1-2; D ambiguous. The CDR3 loop spans 13 amino acids. V lost 3 bases and J lost 7, with 12 bases in between. In germline, CDR1 is SNHLY, CDR2 FYNNEI. In DNA, the CDR3 is TGTGCCAGCAGTGACGGCCTTCTCTTTGGCTACACCTTC. Protein product: CASSDGLLFGYTF.

This sequence joins TRBV20-1 and TRBJ2-5; possibly TRBD2 for D (7 bases). V was cut by 1 base and J by 5 bases, with 11 bases left in between. Germline values: CDR1 DFQATT, CDR2 SNEGSKA (reference sequence). The CDR3 has 13 residues. The CDR3 sequence is CSARAGGRETQYF. In DNA, the CDR3 is TGCAGTGCTAGAGCGGGGGGCCGGGAGACCCAGTACTTC.

This clonotype was seen a few times. J is TRBJ2-3 and V is TRBV3-1; no reliable D call. The CDR3 spans 15 residues. V lost 1 base, J lost 5 bases, and 13 bases lay in between. Germline CDR1 and CDR2: LGHDT and YNNKEL (reference sequence). The chain's CDR3 is CASSQVSSLGDTQYF. The CDR3 DNA is TGTGCCAGCAGCCAAGTTTCCAGCCTAGGAGATACGCAGTATTTT.

The sample holds many counts of this clonotype. The chain links TRBV6-5 to TRBJ2-6, with unresolved D. The CDR3 length is 16 residues. The V gene lost 7 bases and the J gene lost 2 bases, with 15 bases spanning the gap. Germline loops: CDR1 MNHEY, CDR2 SVGAGI. The CDR3 protein is CASTPRHLAGANVLTF. DNA of the CDR3: TGTGCCAGCACCCCTCGGCATTTAGCTGGGGCCAACGTCCTGACTTTC.

This clonotype appeared a few times. V usage is TRBV12-3 or TRBV12-4 and J usage is TRBJ1-2; possible D gene TRBD1, 6 bases. The CDR3 spans 13 residues. The V gene lost 10 bases and the J gene lost 8 bases, with 20 bases spanning the gap. CDR3 region: CAISTDSRGGYTF. The CDR3 DNA sequence: TGTGCCATTTCTACTGACAGCAGGGGCGGCTACACCTTC.

This clonotype appeared a few times. V is TRBV6-1 and J is TRBJ1-1; D not resolved. This CDR3 contains 13 residues. Between the trimmed V and J ends, which lost 1 base and 8 bases, there was a span of 11 bases. The germline CDR1 and CDR2 sequences are MNHNS and SASEGT. The CDR3 bases are TGTGCCAGCAGTGAAGGGATAGGGTACGAAGCTTTCTTT. It translates to CASSEGIGYEAFF.

The rearrangement links TRBV29-1 to TRBJ1-1; D is possibly TRBD1 (5 bases). The CDR3 totals 10 residues. V was pared by 6 bases and J by 6 bases, with 8 bases between. Germline V gives CDR1 SQVTM, CDR2 ANQGSEA. CDR3 bases: TGCAGCGTCGGGGGATCTGAAGCTTTCTTT. Translation gives CSVGGSEAFF.

This clonotype was seen repeatedly, ten times or more. J is TRBJ1-6 and V is TRBV7-9, with TRBD1 as a possible D gene (6 bases). The CDR3 totals 12 residues. Looked up from germline, CDR1 is SEHNR and CDR2 is FQNEAQ (reference sequence). The V gene lost 6 bases and the J gene lost 8 bases, with 8 bases spanning the gap. CDR3: CASRRTDSPLHF. In DNA, the CDR3 is TGTGCCAGCAGACGGACAGATTCACCCCTCCACTTT.

In this sample, this clonotype turned up many times. The chain combines TRBV11-2 with TRBJ1-3; D is undetermined. V lost 1 base and J lost 2, with 12 bases in between. Germline CDR1 reads SGHAT; CDR2 reads FQNNGV. The CDR3 extends over 16 amino acids. CDR3 nucleotides: TGTGCCAGCAGCTTAGGGCCATGGTCAACTGGAAACACCATATATTTT. Its protein is CASSLGPWSTGNTIYF.

This clonotype was recorded many times. The chain links TRBV15 to TRBJ1-3; D remains ambiguous. In germline, CDR1 is LNHNV, CDR2 YYDKDF (reference sequence). The CDR3 totals 13 residues. Trimming stripped 6 bases from V and 0 bases from J, with 6 bases between. The CDR3 region has the DNA TGTGCCACCAGGACAAGCTCTGGAAACACCATATATTTT. Protein sequence: CATRTSSGNTIYF.

V usage is TRBV3-1 and J usage is TRBJ2-7, with 13 bases fitting TRBD2. CDR1 is LGHDT and CDR2 is YNNKEL in the germline V gene (reference sequence). The CDR3 is 16 residues long. V gave up 4 bases and J gave up 4 bases; unmatched junction bases: 7. The chain's CDR3 is CASSPWTSGGPYEQYF. The CDR3 nucleotides read TGTGCCAGCAGCCCTTGGACTAGCGGGGGACCTTACGAGCAGTACTTC.

As concerns this clonotype: A junction boundary mismatches the germline segment, possibly from a read error. The chain links TRBV27 to TRBJ1-6; maybe TRBD1 (5 bases). The CDR3 totals 15 residues. The germline V gene encodes CDR1 MNHEY and CDR2 SMNVEV (reference sequence). CDR3 bases: TGTGCCAGCACCCAGATTGGAGGGGATAATTCATCCCTCCACTTT. The encoded protein is CASTQIGGDNSSLHF.

This clonotype has at least ten counts. The gene calls are TRBV2 and TRBJ1-5; D remains ambiguous. CDR1 and CDR2 (germline): SNHLY, FYNNEI. The CDR3 has 16 residues. Trimming shortened V by 2 bases and J by 7 bases, and 18 bases separated the two germline ends. The CDR3 coding sequence is TGTGCCAGCAGTGAATTCGGCAGCGTCTTAACCCAGCCCCAGCATTTT. Translating gives CASSEFGSVLTQPQHF.

The chain joins TRBV7-2 to TRBJ2-1; D gene unclear. CDR1 and CDR2 from the germline V gene are SGHTA and FQGNSA. Deletions cut 0 bases from V and 7 bases from J, with 4 bases between. The CDR3 runs 12 residues. The CDR3 nucleotides are TGTGCCAGCAGCTTAGCCGTGAATGAGCAGTTCTTC. It translates to CASSLAVNEQFF.

This clonotype came up a few times. This chain uses TRBV3-1 with TRBJ2-7, with 8 nucleotides matching TRBD2. V lost 1 base, J lost 5 bases, and 7 bases stayed unmatched. The germline V gene encodes CDR1 LGHDT and CDR2 YNNKEL (reference sequence). CDR3 size: 15 residues. CDR3: CASSQVQRGPHEQYF. CDR3 nucleotides: TGTGCCAGCAGCCAAGTCCAGCGGGGGCCCCACGAGCAGTACTTC.

This clonotype turned up a few times. The chain uses TRBV14 and TRBJ2-4, with TRBD2 matching over 7 bases. Germline V gene sequence: CDR1 SGHDN, CDR2 FVKESK. V shed 1 base, J shed 1 base, and the junction held 1 base outside the gene matches. The length of the CDR3 is 15 residues. The CDR3 loop is CASSQAGGAKNIQYF. In DNA form, the CDR3 reads TGTGCCAGCAGCCAAGCCGGGGGGGCCAAAAACATTCAGTACTTC. Full variable domain (missing parts from reference TRBV14 and TRBJ2-4): EAGVTQFPSHSVIEKGQTVTLRCDPISGHDNLYWYRRVMGKEIKFLLHFVKESKQDESGMPNNRFLAERTGGTYSTLKVQPAELEDSGVYFCASSQAGGAKNIQYFGAGTRLSVL.

In this sample, this clonotype turned up a few times. The chain combines TRBV5-4 with TRBJ2-2; D perhaps matches TRBD1 (5 bases). Germline CDR1 is SGHNT and CDR2 is YYREEE (reference sequence). The CDR3 has 12 residues. The V gene lost 6 bases and the J gene lost 4 bases, with 7 bases spanning the gap. The CDR3, as DNA: TGTGCCAGCATGGGGCCCACCGGGGAGCTGTTTTTT. Translating it yields CASMGPTGELFF.

The rearrangement joins TRBV7-9 to TRBJ2-3, with a possible D match to TRBD1 (6 bases). From germline, CDR1 is SEHNR and CDR2 FQNEAQ (reference sequence). V lost 4 bases and J 3 bases, leaving 14 bases between the germline ends. The CDR3 covers 15 residues. The CDR3 spells CASSSWTEGTDTQYF. CDR3 sequence (DNA): TGTGCCAGCAGCTCCTGGACAGAGGGGACAGATACGCAGTATTTT.

This clonotype was found many times. The rearrangement joins TRBV12-3 or TRBV12-4 to TRBJ1-6, with D possibly TRBD1 on 5 matching bases. Trimming took off 5 bases at V and 6 bases at J, with 14 bases between the two ends. The CDR3 has 15 residues. The CDR3 sequence: CASSLRGDPNSPLHF. CDR3 DNA sequence: TGTGCCAGCAGTCTTCGAGGGGACCCTAATTCACCCCTCCACTTT.

This clonotype was picked up a small number of times. The genes are TRBV5-4 and TRBJ2-5, with D unresolved. CDR1 is SGHNT, CDR2 YYREEE, per germline (reference sequence). Trimming shortened V by 0 bases and J by 3 bases, and 12 bases separated the two germline ends. CDR3 length equals 15 residues. The CDR3 DNA follows: TGTGCCAGCAGCTTGGTTTTTACAGAGAAAGAGACCCAGTACTTC. Translating gives CASSLVFTEKETQYF.

The table lists this clonotype with many counts. The rearrangement joins TRBV4-3 to TRBJ2-6, with TRBD2 matching 11 bases. The CDR3 covers 17 residues. V shed 3 bases and J 3 bases; nucleotides not matched to a gene: 4. The germline V gene has CDR1 LGHNA and CDR2 YSLEER. The CDR3 region is CASSHSGGADGANVLTF. CDR3 sequence (DNA): TGCGCCAGCAGCCATAGCGGGGGGGCCGATGGGGCCAACGTCCTGACTTTC.

Turning to this clonotype: Being one base from a much bigger clone, this may be a read error. The rearrangement links TRBV4-3 to TRBJ1-5, with D possibly being TRBD1 (5 bases). The length of the CDR3 is 16 residues. CDR1 is LGHNA and CDR2 is YSLEER in the germline V gene. CDR3 protein: CANSQDDGSGRQPQHF. For the CDR3, the DNA is TGCGCCAACAGCCAAGATGATGGGTCAGGGAGGCAGCCCCAGCATTTT.

In this sample, this clonotype turned up many times. The chain combines TRBV6-5 with TRBJ1-2; D gene uncertain. Trimming removed 6 bases at V and 0 bases at J, with 11 bases between. Germline loops: CDR1 MNHEY, CDR2 SVGAGI. The CDR3 consists of 14 residues. The CDR3 spells CASRKDGTNYGYTF. CDR3 DNA: TGTGCCAGCAGGAAGGACGGGACTAACTATGGCTACACCTTC.

V gene TRBV7-2 combines with J gene TRBJ1-2; 11 positions match TRBD1. Germline trimming cut 5 bases from V and 8 bases from J; bases unmatched to any gene: 16. Germline loops: CDR1 SGHTA, CDR2 FQGNSA. CDR3 length: 17 residues. Written as DNA, the CDR3 is TGTGCCAGCAGCCAATCTACGGGGACAGGGGGTATCGAAGGCTACACCTTC. Protein sequence: CASSQSTGTGGIEGYTF. Together with reference TRBV7-2 and TRBJ1-2, the CDR3 gives the full variable domain: GAGVSQSPSNKVTEKGKDVELRCDPISGHTALYWYRQSLGQGLEFLIYFQGNSAPDKSGLPSDRFSAERTGGSVSTLTIQRTQQEDSAVYLCASSQSTGTGGIEGYTFGSGTRLTVV.

The chain employs TRBV10-3 and TRBJ1-6; D call uncertain. Germline CDR1 ENHRY, CDR2 SYGVKD. V lost 10 bases to trimming and J lost 4 bases, with 11 bases between them. This CDR3 region has 13 residues. The CDR3 bases are TGTGCCACAACCGGACGGTATAATTCACCCCTCCACTTT. Its translation: CATTGRYNSPLHF.

This clonotype has only a few counts. The chain couples TRBV6-2 or TRBV6-3 to TRBJ2-1; TRBD1 matches at 7 bases. CDR1 is MNHEY and CDR2 is SVGEGT in the germline V gene. CDR3 length: 12 amino acids. V shed 7 bases, J shed 8 bases, and the junction held 5 bases outside the gene matches. In DNA form, the CDR3 reads TGTGCCAGCACCCCCGACAGGGATGAGCAGTTCTTC. Translated: CASTPDRDEQFF.

As concerns this clonotype: Since a much larger clone is just one base distant, this may be a read error. V and J are TRBV5-4 and TRBJ2-7; 9 bases match TRBD1. Germline assignment: CDR1 SGHNT and CDR2 YYREEE (reference sequence). The CDR3 consists of 15 residues. Trimming removed 1 base from V and 2 bases from J; junction bases left unmatched: 4. The CDR3, as DNA: TGTGCCAGCAGCTTGTCCGGGACAGGGACCTACGAGCAGTACTTC. Translated, it gives CASSLSGTGTYEQYF.

This clonotype was counted at least ten times. CDR3 nucleotide sequence: TGTGCCAGCACCTTCGCCATTGATGGCTACACCTTC. Its translation: CASTFAIDGYTF. J is TRBJ1-2 and V is TRBV21-1. TRBV21-1 constitutes a pseudogene. CDR3 length: 12 amino acids.

The chain carries TRBV5-1 and TRBJ2-7; 8 nucleotides line up with TRBD1. The V gene's germline CDR1 is SGHRS and CDR2 YFSETQ. This CDR3 has 17 amino acids. V shed 1 base, J shed 4 bases, and the junction held 13 bases outside the gene matches. Here the CDR3 reads CASSLSPGAGGVYEQYF. The CDR3 coding sequence is TGCGCCAGCAGCTTGTCCCCCGGGGCAGGGGGCGTGTACGAGCAGTACTTC.